The present entry profiles one T cell receptor beta chain with its context. The data derive from a study of PD-L1 blockade in urothelial cancer. Study as a whole: Patients initiated atezolizumab around 2014 at 1,200 mg intravenously every 3 weeks. Peripheral blood specimens exhibited a median yield of 141,255 T cells.

This CDR3 is 13 amino acids long. Deletions cut 5 bases from V and 9 bases from J, with 16 bases between. The germline gives CDR1 SGHTA, CDR2 FQGNSA. Specified time point: pretreatment peripheral blood. Synthetic analogs of TCR templates were spiked into every PCR. Data came from immunoSEQ multiplex PCR; TCRdb stores just in-frame clones and leaves some out. The top ten hold around 1.5% of the sample, which has tens of thousands of clones, nearly 90% seen once. The clonotype comes from a man in his 60s with urothelial cancer. The chain carries TRBV7-2 and TRBJ2-5; TRBD2 might be the D (5 bases). The specimen comprised PBMCs, sampled around atezolizumab (anti-PD-L1) treatment. CDR3 sequence (DNA): TGTGCCAGCAGCCGAGTAGAGCGGCAGCCCCAGTACTTC. It specifies CASSRVERQPQYF.